This T cell receptor (beta chain) originates from a study of human T cells and chemical hapten exposure. TCRdb called the RACE reads again in MiXCR, with one record for every CDR3 protein. Of more than 85,000 distinct CDR3 sequences in the sample, about a tenth were seen once. V lost 2 bases and J lost 0, with 6 bases in between. The CDR3 loop spans 14 amino acids. The germline gives CDR1 MNHEY, CDR2 SVGEGT. Time point specified: patch test 2, 6 weeks after DPC sensitization. Treatment described: therapeutic diphenylcyclopropenone sensitization with weekly scalp DPC. Sequenced here: whole blood, sampled in connection with sensitization to the hapten diphenylcyclopropenone (DPC). This chain uses TRBV6-2 or TRBV6-3 with TRBJ2-3, with D unresolved. This TCR derives from a woman aged 35 to 49 with alopecia areata. Some clones in this sample may be carry-over from other donors' samples. The CDR3 reads CASSYPDSTDTQYF. In DNA form, the CDR3 reads TGTGCCAGCAGTTACCCGGACAGCACAGATACGCAGTATTTT.